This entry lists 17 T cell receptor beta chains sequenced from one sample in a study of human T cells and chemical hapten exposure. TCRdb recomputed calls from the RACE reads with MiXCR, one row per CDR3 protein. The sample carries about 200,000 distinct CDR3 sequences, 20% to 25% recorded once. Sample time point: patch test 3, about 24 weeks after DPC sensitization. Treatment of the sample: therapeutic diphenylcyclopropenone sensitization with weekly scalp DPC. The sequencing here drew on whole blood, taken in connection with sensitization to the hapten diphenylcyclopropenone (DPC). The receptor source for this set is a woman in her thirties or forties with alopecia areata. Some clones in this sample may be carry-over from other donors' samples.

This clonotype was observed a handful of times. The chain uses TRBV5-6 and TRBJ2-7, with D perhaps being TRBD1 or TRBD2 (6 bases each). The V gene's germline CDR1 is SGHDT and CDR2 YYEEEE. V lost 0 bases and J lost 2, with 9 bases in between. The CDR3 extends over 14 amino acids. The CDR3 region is CASSLGRGPYEQYF. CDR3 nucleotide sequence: TGTGCCAGCAGCTTGGGTCGGGGGCCCTACGAGCAGTACTTC.

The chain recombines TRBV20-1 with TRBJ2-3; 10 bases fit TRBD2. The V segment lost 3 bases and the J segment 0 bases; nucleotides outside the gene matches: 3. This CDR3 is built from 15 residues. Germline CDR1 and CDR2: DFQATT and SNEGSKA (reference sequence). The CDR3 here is CSARGTSASTDTQYF. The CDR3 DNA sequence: TGCAGTGCTAGGGGGACTAGCGCTAGCACAGATACGCAGTATTTT.

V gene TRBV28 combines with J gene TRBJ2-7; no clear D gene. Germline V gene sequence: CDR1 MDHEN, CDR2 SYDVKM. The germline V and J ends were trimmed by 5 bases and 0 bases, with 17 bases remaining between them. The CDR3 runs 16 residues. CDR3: CASSPTRAYSSYEQYF. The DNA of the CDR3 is TGTGCCAGCAGTCCCACCCGGGCGTATAGCTCCTACGAGCAGTACTTC.

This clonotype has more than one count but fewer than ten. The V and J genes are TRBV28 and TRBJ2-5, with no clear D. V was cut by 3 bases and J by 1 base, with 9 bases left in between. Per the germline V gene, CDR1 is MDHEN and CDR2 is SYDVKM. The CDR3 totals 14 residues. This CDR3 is CASSFYGFQETQYF. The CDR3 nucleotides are TGTGCCAGCAGTTTCTACGGATTCCAAGAGACCCAGTACTTC.

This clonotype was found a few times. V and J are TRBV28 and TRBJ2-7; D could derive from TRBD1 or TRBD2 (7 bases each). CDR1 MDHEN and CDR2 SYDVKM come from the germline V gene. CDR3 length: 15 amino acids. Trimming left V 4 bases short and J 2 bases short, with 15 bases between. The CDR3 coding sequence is TGTGCCAGCAGTTCCCAGGGGGGGGGGGCCTACGAGCAGTACTTC. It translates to CASSSQGGGAYEQYF.

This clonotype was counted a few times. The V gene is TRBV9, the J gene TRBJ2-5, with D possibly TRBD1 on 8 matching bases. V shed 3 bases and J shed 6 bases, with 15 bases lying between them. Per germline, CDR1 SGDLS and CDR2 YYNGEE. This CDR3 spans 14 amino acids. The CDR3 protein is CASSANRGGKTQYF. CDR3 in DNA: TGTGCCAGCAGCGCCAACAGGGGGGGGAAGACCCAGTACTTC.

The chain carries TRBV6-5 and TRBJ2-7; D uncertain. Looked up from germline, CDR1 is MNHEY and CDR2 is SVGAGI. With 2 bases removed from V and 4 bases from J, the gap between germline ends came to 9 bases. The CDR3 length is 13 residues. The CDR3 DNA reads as TGTGCCAGCAGTTACGACGCCCAGTACGAGCAGTACTTC. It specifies CASSYDAQYEQYF.

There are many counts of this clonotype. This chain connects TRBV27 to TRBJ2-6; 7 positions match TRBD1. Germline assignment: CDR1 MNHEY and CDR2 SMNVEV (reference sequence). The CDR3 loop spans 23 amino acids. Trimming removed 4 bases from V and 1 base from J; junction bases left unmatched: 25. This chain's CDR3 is CASSSLRSGGTALQYSGANVLTF. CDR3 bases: TGTGCCAGCAGTTCCCTCAGGTCAGGGGGTACGGCCTTGCAATATTCTGGGGCCAACGTCCTGACTTTC.

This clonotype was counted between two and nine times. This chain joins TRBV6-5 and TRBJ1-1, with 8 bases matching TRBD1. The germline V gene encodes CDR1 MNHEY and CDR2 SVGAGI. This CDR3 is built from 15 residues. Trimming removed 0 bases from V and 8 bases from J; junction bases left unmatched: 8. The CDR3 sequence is CASSYSTGDSSEAFF. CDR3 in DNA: TGTGCCAGCAGTTACTCGACAGGGGACTCGTCCGAAGCTTTCTTT.

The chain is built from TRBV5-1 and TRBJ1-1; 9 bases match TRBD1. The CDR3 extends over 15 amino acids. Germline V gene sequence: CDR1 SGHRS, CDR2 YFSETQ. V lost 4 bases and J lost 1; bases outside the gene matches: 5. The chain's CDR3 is CASSPQGARNTEAFF. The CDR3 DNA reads TGCGCCAGCAGCCCACAGGGGGCCAGGAACACTGAAGCTTTCTTT. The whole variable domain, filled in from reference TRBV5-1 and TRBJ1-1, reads KAGVTQTPRYLIKTRGQQVTLSCSPISGHRSVSWYQQTPGQGLQFLFEYFSETQRNKGNFPGRFSGRQFSNSRSEMNVSTLELGDSALYLCASSPQGARNTEAFFGQGTRLTVV.

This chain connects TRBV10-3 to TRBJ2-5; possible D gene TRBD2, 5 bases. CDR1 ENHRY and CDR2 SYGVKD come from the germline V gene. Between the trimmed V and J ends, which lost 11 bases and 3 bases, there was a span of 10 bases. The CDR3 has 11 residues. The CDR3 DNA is TGTGCCGCGGGCTCCGAAGAGACCCAGTACTTC. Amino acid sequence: CAAGSEETQYF.

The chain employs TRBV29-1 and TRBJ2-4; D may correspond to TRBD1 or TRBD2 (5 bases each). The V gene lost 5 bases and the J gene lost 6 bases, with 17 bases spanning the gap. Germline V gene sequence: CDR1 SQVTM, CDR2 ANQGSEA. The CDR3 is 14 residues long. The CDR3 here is CSVRGGRGANIQYF. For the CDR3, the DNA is TGCAGCGTTAGGGGCGGTAGAGGGGCAAACATTCAGTACTTC.

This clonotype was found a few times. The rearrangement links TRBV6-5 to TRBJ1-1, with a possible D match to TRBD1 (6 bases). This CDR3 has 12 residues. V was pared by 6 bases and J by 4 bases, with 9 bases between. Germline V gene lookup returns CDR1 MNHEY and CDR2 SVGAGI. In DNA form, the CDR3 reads TGTGCCAGCAGACAGGGCGCCACTGAAGCTTTCTTT. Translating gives CASRQGATEAFF.

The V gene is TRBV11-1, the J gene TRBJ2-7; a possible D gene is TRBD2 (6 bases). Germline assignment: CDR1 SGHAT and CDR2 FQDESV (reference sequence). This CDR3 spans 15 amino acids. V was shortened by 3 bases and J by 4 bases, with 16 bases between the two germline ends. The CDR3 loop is CASSFGEGLPYEQYF. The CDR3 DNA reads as TGTGCCAGCAGCTTCGGCGAGGGACTGCCTTACGAGCAGTACTTC. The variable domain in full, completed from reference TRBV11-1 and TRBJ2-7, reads EAEVAQSPRYKITEKSQAVAFWCDPISGHATLYWYRQILGQGPELLVQFQDESVVDDSQLPKDRFSAERLKGVDSTLKIQPAELGDSAMYLCASSFGEGLPYEQYFGPGTRLTVT.

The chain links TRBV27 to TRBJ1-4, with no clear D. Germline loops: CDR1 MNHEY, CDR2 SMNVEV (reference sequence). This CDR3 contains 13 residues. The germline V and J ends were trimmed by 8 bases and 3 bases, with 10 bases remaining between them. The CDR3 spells CASQRSPNEKLFF. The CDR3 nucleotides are TGTGCCAGCCAACGGAGCCCTAATGAAAAACTGTTTTTT.

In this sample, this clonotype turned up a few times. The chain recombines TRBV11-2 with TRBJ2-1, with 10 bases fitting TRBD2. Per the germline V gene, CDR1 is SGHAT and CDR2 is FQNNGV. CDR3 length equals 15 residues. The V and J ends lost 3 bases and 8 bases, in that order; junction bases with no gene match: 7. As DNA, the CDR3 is TGTGCCAGCAGCTTTAGTCTAGCGGGAGTGCATGAGCAGTTCTTC. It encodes CASSFSLAGVHEQFF.

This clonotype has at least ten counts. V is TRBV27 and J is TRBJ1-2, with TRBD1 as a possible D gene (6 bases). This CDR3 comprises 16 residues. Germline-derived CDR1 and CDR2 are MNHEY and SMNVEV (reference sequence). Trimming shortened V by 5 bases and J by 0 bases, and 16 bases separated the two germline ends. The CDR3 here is CASSGARDTANYGYTF. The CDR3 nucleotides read TGTGCCAGCAGTGGAGCCCGGGACACAGCTAACTATGGCTACACCTTC.